This is a list of T cell receptor beta chains from one sample in a study of glioma-infiltrating T cells after dendritic cell vaccination. Produced via immunoSEQ multiplex PCR; TCRdb's table is partial and in-frame only. The table includes some 90,000 clones, about 81% detected once. The material sequenced was blood, taken after dendritic cell vaccination. The receptors derive from a human donor with glioblastoma. The CDR3 runs from the conserved cysteine through the conserved F or W. A D gene is named only where the DNA matches it firmly. Some rows have no size entry. The others give once, few or many, or a class for an expanded clone.

V: TRBV5-6
D: -
J: TRBJ1-2
size: -
DNA: TGTGCCAGCAGTTTACAGGGAGGGTATGGCTACACCTTC
CDR3: CASSLQGGYGYTF

V: TRBV5-4
D: -
J: TRBJ2-3
size: -
DNA: TGTGCCAGCAGCTTACAGGGCCCAGATACGCAGTATTTT
CDR3: CASSLQGPDTQYF

V: TRBV14
D: TRBD2
J: TRBJ2-1
size: once
DNA: TGTGCCAGCAGCCAAGGATGGGCGACTAGCGGGAGGTTGGGAAACAATGAGCAGTTCTTC
CDR3: CASSQGWATSGRLGNNEQFF

V: TRBV5-1
D: TRBD1
J: TRBJ1-5
size: -
DNA: TGCGCCAGCAGGACCGGGACAGGGGGCAATCAGCCCCAGCATTTT
CDR3: CASRTGTGGNQPQHF

V: TRBV18
D: TRBD1
J: TRBJ1-2
size: -
DNA: TGTGCCAGCCAAACCCTTACAGGGGGTGGTGGCTACACCTTC
CDR3: CASQTLTGGGGYTF

V: TRBV7-3
D: TRBD2
J: TRBJ2-2
size: -
DNA: TGTGCCAGCACACCTACTAGCGGTACGAACACCGGGGAGCTGTTTTTT
CDR3: CASTPTSGTNTGELFF

V: TRBV5-1
D: -
J: TRBJ2-7
size: -
DNA: TGCGCCAGCGGAACGTTAGGGGGCTACGAGCAGTACTTC
CDR3: CASGTLGGYEQYF

V: TRBV15
D: -
J: TRBJ1-6
size: -
DNA: TGTGCCACCAGCAGAGGTGGACAACTCCTATATAATTCACCCCTCCACTTT
CDR3: CATSRGGQLLYNSPLHF

V: TRBV10-3
D: TRBD2
J: TRBJ2-1
size: once
DNA: TGTGCCATCAGTGCGGAAAGCGGGAGGGCTGGTGGAGGTGAGCAGTTCTTC
CDR3: CAISAESGRAGGGEQFF

V: TRBV5-1
D: TRBD2
J: TRBJ2-3
size: -
DNA: TGCGCCAGCAGCTTGCTGTCCCGGGCCCCCGGGAGGGCAGATACGCAGTATTTT
CDR3: CASSLLSRAPGRADTQYF

V: TRBV10-1
D: -
J: TRBJ2-1
size: few
DNA: TGCGCCAGCAGCACCGGACAGAACAATGAGCAGTTCTTC
CDR3: CASSTGQNNEQFF

V: TRBV27
D: TRBD2
J: TRBJ2-1
size: -
DNA: TGTGCCAGCAGTAGGCTAGCGGGAGGCCGCAATGAGCAGTTCTTC
CDR3: CASSRLAGGRNEQFF

V: TRBV7-2
D: TRBD1
J: TRBJ2-7
size: once
DNA: TGTGCCAGCAGCTTCCAGGGGGCCAGGGAGCAGTACTTC
CDR3: CASSFQGAREQYF

V: TRBV11-2
D: -
J: TRBJ1-3
size: -
DNA: TGTGCCAGCAGCTTTGATGAAAACAGGGCCTACTCTGGAAACACCATATATTTT
CDR3: CASSFDENRAYSGNTIYF

V: TRBV15
D: TRBD1
J: TRBJ1-1
size: -
DNA: TGTGCCACCAGCAGGGGACAGTTGAACACTGAAGCTTTCTTT
CDR3: CATSRGQLNTEAFF

V: TRBV7-9
D: -
J: TRBJ1-2
size: -
DNA: TGTGCCAGCAGCTTGCGGCAGGGTAGCTATGGCTACACCTTC
CDR3: CASSLRQGSYGYTF

V: TRBV6-4
D: TRBD2
J: TRBJ2-1
size: -
DNA: TGTGCCAGCAAGGCGACTAGCGGGGGGGCAGGGGAGCAGTTCTTC
CDR3: CASKATSGGAGEQFF

V: TRBV19
D: TRBD1
J: TRBJ2-1
size: few
DNA: TGTGCCAGTAGTCAACAGGGGTCCTACAATGAGCAGTTCTTC
CDR3: CASSQQGSYNEQFF

V: TRBV7-6
D: TRBD1
J: TRBJ1-2
size: -
DNA: TGTGCCAGCAGCACGGGACAGGGGAACCGCGGCTATGGCTACACCTTC
CDR3: CASSTGQGNRGYGYTF

V: TRBV11-3
D: TRBD1
J: TRBJ2-1
size: -
DNA: TGTGCCAGCAGCTTCCGGGACAGGGGCCCTAATGAGCAGTTCTTC
CDR3: CASSFRDRGPNEQFF

V: TRBV19
D: TRBD1
J: TRBJ1-2
size: once
DNA: TGTGCCAGTAGTTCAGGACAGGGGGCAGGTCAAGGCTACACCTTC
CDR3: CASSSGQGAGQGYTF

V: TRBV6-5
D: TRBD1
J: TRBJ2-1
size: -
DNA: TGTGCCAGCAACCGACAGGGGGACCTCTACAATGAGCAGTTCTTC
CDR3: CASNRQGDLYNEQFF

V: TRBV11-3
D: -
J: TRBJ1-2
size: -
DNA: TGTGCCAGCAGCTCGACAGCCGGGTATGGCTACACCTTC
CDR3: CASSSTAGYGYTF

V: TRBV6-5
D: TRBD1
J: TRBJ1-1
size: -
DNA: TGTGCCAGCAGACAACAGGGGGCCGCTTTCTTT
CDR3: CASRQQGAAFF

V: TRBV6-1
D: TRBD1
J: TRBJ1-2
size: -
DNA: TGTGCCAGCAGTGAAGCGCGAGACAGGGTCCTGACCTTC
CDR3: CASSEARDRVLTF

V: TRBV2
D: TRBD1
J: TRBJ2-7
size: few
DNA: TGTGCCAGCAGTGAGGGGACAGGGGGAGAGTACGAGCAGTACTTC
CDR3: CASSEGTGGEYEQYF

V: TRBV6-5
D: TRBD1
J: TRBJ1-1
size: -
DNA: TGTGCCAGCAGTGTGGACAGGCTATTGAACACTGAAGCTTTCTTT
CDR3: CASSVDRLLNTEAFF

V: TRBV5-1
D: -
J: TRBJ2-1
size: -
DNA: TGCGCCAGCAGCTTGGGAGGTAGCGGAGCCAACAATGAGCAGTTCTTC
CDR3: CASSLGGSGANNEQFF

V: TRBV6-5
D: -
J: TRBJ2-7
size: few
DNA: TGTGCCAGCAGTTACCGGGACTCAATGCCGTACGAGCAGTACTTC
CDR3: CASSYRDSMPYEQYF

V: TRBV6-1
D: TRBD1
J: TRBJ2-2
size: -
DNA: TGTGCCAGCAGTGCCGGGACAGGGGATACTGAAGGGGAGCTGTTTTTT
CDR3: CASSAGTGDTEGELFF

V: TRBV7-9
D: TRBD1
J: TRBJ2-7
size: -
DNA: TGTGCCAGCAGGGAAGACAGGGACAGCTCCTACGAGCAGTACTTC
CDR3: CASREDRDSSYEQYF

V: TRBV5-1
D: TRBD2
J: TRBJ2-3
size: once
DNA: TGCGCCAGCAGCTCGACTAGCAGCACAGATACGCAGTATTTT
CDR3: CASSSTSSTDTQYF

V: TRBV25-1
D: TRBD2
J: TRBJ2-2
size: once
DNA: TGTGCCAGCAGTGAAGGCGGGAGAAACACCGGGGAGCTGTTTTTT
CDR3: CASSEGGRNTGELFF

V: TRBV5-4
D: -
J: TRBJ2-1
size: -
DNA: TGTGCCAGCAGCCGCGGACTACCGAGGCTGGATGAGCAGTTCTTC
CDR3: CASSRGLPRLDEQFF

V: TRBV2
D: -
J: TRBJ1-3
size: -
DNA: TGTGCCAGCCACAGCTCTGGAAACACCATATATTTT
CDR3: CASHSSGNTIYF

V: TRBV7-2
D: TRBD1
J: TRBJ2-2
size: -
DNA: TGTGCCAGCAGCCCGACCAGGGGGCGGGACACCGGGGAGCTGTTTTTT
CDR3: CASSPTRGRDTGELFF

V: TRBV9
D: TRBD1
J: TRBJ2-3
size: -
DNA: TGTGCCAGCAGCGCCGGCCAAAACAGGGGTTCCACAGATACGCAGTATTTT
CDR3: CASSAGQNRGSTDTQYF

V: TRBV15
D: -
J: TRBJ1-4
size: -
DNA: TGTGCCACCAGCAGAGCACGGGAGGATAAACTGTTTTTT
CDR3: CATSRAREDKLFF

V: TRBV11-2
D: TRBD1
J: TRBJ1-2
size: -
DNA: TGTGCCAGCAGCAACACCGGGACAGGGTATATGGACACCTTC
CDR3: CASSNTGTGYMDTF

V: TRBV6-6
D: TRBD1
J: TRBJ1-2
size: -
DNA: TGTGCCAGCAGCCCAGGACAGGCCTATGGCTACACCTTC
CDR3: CASSPGQAYGYTF

V: TRBV19
D: -
J: TRBJ1-5
size: -
DNA: TGTGCCAGTAGTATACAAGCAGGGGCCGTTAATCAGCCCCAGCATTTT
CDR3: CASSIQAGAVNQPQHF

V: TRBV29-1
D: TRBD1
J: TRBJ2-5
size: -
DNA: TGCAGCGGTGACAGGGGGCAGGGGGTCCAGGAGACCCAGTACTTC
CDR3: CSGDRGQGVQETQYF

V: TRBV7-2
D: -
J: TRBJ2-2
size: -
DNA: TGTGCCAGCAGGGCTAGCTACACCGGGGAGCTGTTTTTT
CDR3: CASRASYTGELFF

V: TRBV7-9
D: -
J: TRBJ1-4
size: few
DNA: TGTGCCAGCAGCTCGGATGGGCCCCCTCGGGAAAAACTGTTTTTT
CDR3: CASSSDGPPREKLFF

V: TRBV7-2
D: -
J: TRBJ1-1
size: -
DNA: TGTGCCAGCAGCGGACGACGGGGTTTTATGAACACTGAAGCTTTCTTT
CDR3: CASSGRRGFMNTEAFF

V: TRBV9
D: TRBD1
J: TRBJ1-1
size: -
DNA: TGTGCCAGCAGCGCAGACAGGGGTCTGAACACTGAAGCTTTCTTT
CDR3: CASSADRGLNTEAFF

V: TRBV2
D: TRBD1
J: TRBJ2-7
size: -
DNA: TGTGCCAGCAGTGATCAACAGGGGGACACCTACGAGCAGTACTTC
CDR3: CASSDQQGDTYEQYF